The 30 T cell receptor beta chains below were found in one sample sequenced in a study of blood T cell repertoires in COVID-19. Some clones are missing from TCRdb's copy, which holds only in-frame ones; the method was immunoSEQ multiplex PCR. The sample includes 150,000 or so clones, 75% to 85% of them seen just once. Specimen: peripheral blood. These receptors were collected from a man aged 60 to 69 with acute or convalescent COVID-19.

The chain links TRBV27 to TRBJ2-7, with D maybe TRBD1 (6 bases). CDR1 and CDR2 from the germline V gene are MNHEY and SMNVEV (reference sequence). This CDR3 region has 14 residues. V gave up 3 bases and J gave up 4 bases, with 13 bases separating them. This CDR3 is CASSLMAGAYEQYF. CDR3 coding DNA: TGTGCCAGCAGTTTGATGGCAGGGGCGTACGAGCAGTACTTC.

V and J are TRBV5-4 and TRBJ2-3, with D maybe TRBD1 (6 bases). V was cut by 10 bases and J by 1 base, with 10 bases left in between. This CDR3 region has 12 residues. Germline loops: CDR1 SGHNT, CDR2 YYREEE (reference sequence). In DNA form, the CDR3 reads TGTGCCGGGGGCCAGGGCACAGATACGCAGTATTTT. This codes for CAGGQGTDTQYF.

V usage is TRBV6-5 and J usage is TRBJ2-3; D gene ambiguous. This CDR3 contains 11 residues. CDR1 MNHEY and CDR2 SVGAGI come from the germline V gene. The V end lost 8 bases, the J end lost 0 bases, and 3 bases lay between the germline ends. CDR3 in amino acids: CASASTDTQYF. Written as DNA, the CDR3 is TGTGCCAGCGCGAGCACAGATACGCAGTATTTT.

This clone was seen a single time. This chain links TRBV10-3 with TRBJ2-7; TRBD1 aligns across 9 bases. The V segment lost 7 bases and the J segment 7 bases; nucleotides outside the gene matches: 8. The germline V gene encodes CDR1 ENHRY and CDR2 SYGVKD. CDR3 length equals 13 residues. CDR3 region: CAIKGQGMLEQYF. CDR3 nucleotides: TGTGCCATCAAGGGACAGGGAATGTTAGAGCAGTACTTC.

V gene TRBV7-2 combines with J gene TRBJ2-7; no reliable D call. Germline V gives CDR1 SGHTA, CDR2 FQGNSA. Trimming pared 3 bases from V and 3 bases from J, leaving 9 bases between. This CDR3 is 13 amino acids long. This CDR3 reads CASSFASNYEQYF. CDR3 bases: TGTGCCAGCAGCTTTGCGTCAAACTACGAGCAGTACTTC.

In regard to this clone: The junction shows a germline mismatch at one end, possibly a read error. The chain couples TRBV2 to TRBJ1-5; D remains ambiguous. The CDR3 length is 13 residues. CDR1 SNHLY and CDR2 FYNNEI come from the germline V gene. This chain's CDR3 is CASRGGGNQPQHF. The DNA for the CDR3 is TGTGCCAGCAGGGGTGGAGGCAACCAGCCCCAGCATTTT. Full variable domain (missing parts from reference TRBV2 and TRBJ1-5): EPEVTQTPSHQVTQMGQEVILRCVPISNHLYFYWYRQILGQKVEFLVSFYNNEISEKSEIFDDQFSVERPDGSNFTLKIRSTKLEDSAMYFCASRGGGNQPQHFGDGTRLSIL.

The chain recombines TRBV29-1 with TRBJ1-2; 9 nucleotides line up with TRBD1. CDR3 length equals 14 residues. V shed 7 bases and J 4 bases; nucleotides not matched to a gene: 10. Looked up from germline, CDR1 is SQVTM and CDR2 is ANQGSEA. The DNA of the CDR3 is TGCAGCGCCAGCGCCGGGACAGGGTCCTATGGCTACACCTTC. Protein sequence: CSASAGTGSYGYTF.

The chain links TRBV5-6 to TRBJ2-7; 8 bases align to TRBD1. V was clipped by 3 bases and J by 2 bases; unmatched bases: 7. There are 15 residues in the CDR3. Germline V gene sequence: CDR1 SGHDT, CDR2 YYEEEE. CDR3: CASSSARDRTYEQYF. In DNA, the CDR3 is TGTGCCAGCAGCTCGGCTCGGGACAGGACCTACGAGCAGTACTTC.

CDR3 in DNA: TGTGCTAGTGGTTTGGGGAACCGGGGTAATGGCTACACCTTC. Translating it yields CASGLGNRGNGYTF. This sequence joins TRBV12-5 and TRBJ1-2, with no clear D. This CDR3 region has 14 residues. Trimming removed 1 base at V and 6 bases at J, with 12 bases between. Germline assignment: CDR1 LGHNT and CDR2 FRNRAP.

This chain uses TRBV19 with TRBJ2-3, with D perhaps TRBD1 or TRBD2 (9 bases each). V lost 4 bases, J lost 0 bases, and 20 bases lay in between. The CDR3 length is 18 residues. Germline CDR1 LNHDA, CDR2 SQIVND (reference sequence). The CDR3 reads CASSKTGGSGGSTDTQYF. The CDR3 DNA is TGTGCCAGTAGTAAGACAGGGGGGAGCGGGGGGAGCACAGATACGCAGTATTTT. The whole variable domain, remainder taken from reference TRBV19 and TRBJ2-3, is DGGITQSPKYLFRKEGQNVTLSCEQNLNHDAMYWYRQDPGQGLRLIYYSQIVNDFQKGDIAEGYSVSREKKESFPLTVTSAQKNPTAFYLCASSKTGGSGGSTDTQYFGPGTRLTVL.

The chain couples TRBV5-5 to TRBJ1-4, with D perhaps matching TRBD1 (5 bases). CDR3 length: 16 amino acids. Germline V gene sequence: CDR1 SGHKS, CDR2 YYEKEE (reference sequence). Trimming cost V 2 bases and J 10 bases, with 21 bases left between them. The CDR3 protein is CASSLDGSTQGRKLFF. The CDR3 DNA reads as TGTGCCAGCAGCTTAGATGGATCTACCCAGGGTAGAAAACTGTTTTTT. Based on the CDR3 plus reference TRBV5-5 and TRBJ1-4, the full variable domain is DAGVTQSPTHLIKTRGQQVTLRCSPISGHKSVSWYQQVLGQGPQFIFQYYEKEERGRGNFPDRFSARQFPNYSSELNVNALLLGDSALYLCASSLDGSTQGRKLFFGSGTQLSVL.

The V gene is TRBV18, the J gene TRBJ2-2; D not resolved. Trimming stripped 3 bases from V and 1 base from J, with 9 bases between. Germline CDR1 KGHSH, CDR2 LQKENI. The CDR3 is 15 residues long. CDR3 coding DNA: TGTGCCAGCTCACCGAGGCAGTTGAACACCGGGGAGCTGTTTTTT. Encoded protein: CASSPRQLNTGELFF. The variable domain in full, completed from reference TRBV18 and TRBJ2-2, reads NAGVMQNPRHLVRRRGQEARLRCSPMKGHSHVYWYRQLPEEGLKFMVYLQKENIIDESGMPKERFSAEFPKEGPSILRIQQVVRGDSAAYFCASSPRQLNTGELFFGEGSRLTVL.

This sequence joins TRBV5-1 and TRBJ2-7; TRBD1 matches at 10 bases. CDR3 length equals 15 residues. Germline trimming cut 4 bases from V and 6 bases from J; bases unmatched to any gene: 10. Germline V gene sequence: CDR1 SGHRS, CDR2 YFSETQ. The CDR3 nucleotides read TGCGCCAGCAGCCAGAGGACAGGGGGTCAGGGCGAGCAGTACTTC. Its translation: CASSQRTGGQGEQYF.

The CDR3 sequence: CASSYSSLSLNSPLHF. The CDR3 region has the DNA TGTGCCAGCAGTTACTCGAGCCTGTCACTTAATTCACCCCTCCACTTT. V usage is TRBV6-5 and J usage is TRBJ1-6, with no clear D. The CDR3 extends over 16 amino acids. Trimming took 0 bases from V and 6 from J, leaving 12 bases between them. Germline CDR1 reads MNHEY; CDR2 reads SVGAGI.

The V call is TRBV7-2, the J call TRBJ2-5, with TRBD2 matching 11 bases. V gave up 3 bases and J gave up 4 bases; unmatched junction bases: 4. The germline gives CDR1 SGHTA, CDR2 FQGNSA. CDR3 length: 15 amino acids. CDR3 residues: CASSFNSGGVETQYF. The CDR3 DNA is TGTGCCAGCAGCTTCAATAGCGGGGGGGTAGAGACCCAGTACTTC.

This clone showed up just once. The CDR3 DNA is TGTGCCAGCAGTGAGGGAGACATTCAGTACTTC. Translating gives CASSEGDIQYF. The rearrangement links TRBV2 to TRBJ2-4, with D perhaps matching TRBD2 (5 bases). This CDR3 spans 11 amino acids. Per germline, CDR1 SNHLY and CDR2 FYNNEI. V lost 3 bases to trimming and J lost 8 bases, with 5 bases between them.

The chain joins TRBV7-3 to TRBJ2-7, with 7 bases matching TRBD1. Germline lookup yields CDR1 SGHTA and CDR2 FQGTGA. The trim removed 5 bases at V and 2 bases at J, leaving 6 bases unmatched. The CDR3 has 14 residues. CDR3 coding DNA: TGTGCCAGCAGCGAGGGACAGCCTCCCTACGAGCAGTACTTC. It is translated as CASSEGQPPYEQYF.

V gene TRBV7-8 combines with J gene TRBJ1-2; the match to TRBD1 covers 8 bases. Germline V gives CDR1 SGHVS, CDR2 FQNEAQ. The V segment lost 3 bases and the J segment 6 bases; nucleotides outside the gene matches: 6. The CDR3 covers 14 residues. The CDR3 DNA reads as TGTGCCAGCAGCTTGCAGGACAGGGACCATGGCTACACCTTC. It specifies CASSLQDRDHGYTF.

The rearrangement joins TRBV7-2 to TRBJ1-1; D is perhaps TRBD1 (6 bases). This CDR3 is 14 amino acids long. The germline CDR1 and CDR2 sequences are SGHTA and FQGNSA. V lost 1 base and J 1 base, leaving 7 bases between the germline ends. The chain's CDR3 is CASSLGQENTEAFF. CDR3 nucleotide sequence: TGTGCCAGCAGCTTAGGACAGGAGAACACTGAAGCTTTCTTT.

The rearrangement joins TRBV6-6 to TRBJ1-2, with a tentative D call TRBD1 (6 bases). From germline, CDR1 is MNHNY and CDR2 SVGAGI (reference sequence). The CDR3 covers 15 residues. The V gene lost 7 bases and the J gene lost 0 bases, with 15 bases spanning the gap. CDR3 bases: TGTGCCAGCATTAGGGCAGGGGCCTCTAACTATGGCTACACCTTC. It codes for CASIRAGASNYGYTF.

This sequence joins TRBV20-1 and TRBJ1-1; D is unresolved. Germline values: CDR1 DFQATT, CDR2 SNEGSKA (reference sequence). The CDR3 length is 13 residues. Trimming shortened V by 3 bases and J by 2 bases, and 10 bases separated the two germline ends. The CDR3 protein is CSASLSSNTEAFF. The DNA of the CDR3 is TGCAGTGCTAGTCTATCTTCTAACACTGAAGCTTTCTTT.

This clone was picked up a small number of times. V gene TRBV6-5 combines with J gene TRBJ1-6; D is ambiguous. The CDR3 spans 13 residues. Per germline, CDR1 MNHEY and CDR2 SVGAGI. The V gene lost 4 bases and the J gene lost 8 bases, with 9 bases spanning the gap. The CDR3 DNA is TGTGCCAGCAGTTCCCTAACGGATTCACCCCTCCACTTT. Translating gives CASSSLTDSPLHF.

V is TRBV5-1 and J is TRBJ2-2; 11 nucleotides match TRBD2. After removal of 1 base from V and 2 bases from J, the junction contained 4 bases not matched to a gene. In germline, CDR1 is SGHRS, CDR2 YFSETQ. This CDR3 has 17 residues. In nucleotides, the CDR3 is TGCGCCAGCAGCTTGTCTAGCGGGGGGTACAACACCGGGGAGCTGTTTTTT. Protein sequence: CASSLSSGGYNTGELFF.

The chain recombines TRBV28 with TRBJ1-5; no reliable D call. This CDR3 is 15 amino acids long. CDR1 MDHEN and CDR2 SYDVKM come from the germline V gene. Trimming shortened V by 3 bases and J by 0 bases, and 9 bases separated the two germline ends. The CDR3 sequence is CASSFGRYSNQPQHF. In nucleotides, the CDR3 is TGTGCCAGCAGTTTCGGGAGATATAGCAATCAGCCCCAGCATTTT. Drawing the rest from reference TRBV28 and TRBJ1-5, the complete variable domain is DVKVTQSSRYLVKRTGEKVFLECVQDMDHENMFWYRQDPGLGLRLIYFSYDVKMKEKGDIPEGYSVSREKKERFSLILESASTNQTSMYLCASSFGRYSNQPQHFGDGTRLSIL.

This clone was observed once. The J gene is TRBJ2-7, the V gene TRBV5-6, with D tentatively TRBD2 (5 bases). V gave up 4 bases and J gave up 2 bases, with 19 bases separating them. The CDR3 has 16 residues. CDR1 is SGHDT, CDR2 YYEEEE, per germline. The CDR3 bases are TGTGCCAGCAGCCATCTCGTGGGAGTTTTTCCCTACGAGCAGTACTTC. Its translation: CASSHLVGVFPYEQYF.

This clone was counted a few times. V gene TRBV4-1 combines with J gene TRBJ1-1; D ambiguous. Germline CDR1 MGHRA, CDR2 YSYEKL. V was trimmed by 4 bases and J by 9 bases, leaving 15 bases between them. The CDR3 is 13 residues long. CDR3 coding DNA: TGCGCCAGCAGCCCGAGGGAGGGATTAAAAGCTTTCTTT. Translation gives CASSPREGLKAFF.

The chain links TRBV7-3 to TRBJ2-7, with TRBD1 matching over 11 bases. The junction had 4 bases not matched to a gene; V was cut back by 5 bases and J by 7 bases. This CDR3 contains 13 residues. From germline, CDR1 is SGHTA and CDR2 FQGTGA. The CDR3, as DNA: TGTGCCAGCAGCCCCGGGACAGGGGGAGAGCAGTACTTC. It is translated as CASSPGTGGEQYF.

The V call is TRBV7-2, the J call TRBJ1-2, with TRBD1 matching 7 bases. Losses at the gene ends were 6 bases for V and 2 bases for J; bases not matched to a gene: 6. The CDR3 consists of 14 residues. The V gene's germline CDR1 is SGHTA and CDR2 FQGNSA. The DNA for the CDR3 is TGTGCCAGCAGGCCGCCGACAGGGAACTATGGCTACACCTTC. Amino acids: CASRPPTGNYGYTF.

This clone was found a few times. The chain employs TRBV9 and TRBJ1-2; maybe TRBD1 (6 bases). Germline V lookup: CDR1 SGDLS, CDR2 YYNGEE. Deletions cut 0 bases from V and 5 bases from J, with 11 bases between. The CDR3 is 14 residues long. This CDR3 is CASSVDLGAYGYTF. In nucleotides, the CDR3 is TGTGCCAGCAGCGTAGATTTGGGGGCTTATGGCTACACCTTC.

The CDR3 coding sequence is TGTGCCAGCAGTCAAGAGGGGGGGAGGAATTCACCCCTCCACTTT. Translating gives CASSQEGGRNSPLHF. V and J are TRBV28 and TRBJ1-6; the D gene is possibly TRBD1 (6 bases). Germline CDR1 MDHEN, CDR2 SYDVKM. V was pared by 5 bases and J by 7 bases, with 15 bases between. The CDR3 covers 15 residues.